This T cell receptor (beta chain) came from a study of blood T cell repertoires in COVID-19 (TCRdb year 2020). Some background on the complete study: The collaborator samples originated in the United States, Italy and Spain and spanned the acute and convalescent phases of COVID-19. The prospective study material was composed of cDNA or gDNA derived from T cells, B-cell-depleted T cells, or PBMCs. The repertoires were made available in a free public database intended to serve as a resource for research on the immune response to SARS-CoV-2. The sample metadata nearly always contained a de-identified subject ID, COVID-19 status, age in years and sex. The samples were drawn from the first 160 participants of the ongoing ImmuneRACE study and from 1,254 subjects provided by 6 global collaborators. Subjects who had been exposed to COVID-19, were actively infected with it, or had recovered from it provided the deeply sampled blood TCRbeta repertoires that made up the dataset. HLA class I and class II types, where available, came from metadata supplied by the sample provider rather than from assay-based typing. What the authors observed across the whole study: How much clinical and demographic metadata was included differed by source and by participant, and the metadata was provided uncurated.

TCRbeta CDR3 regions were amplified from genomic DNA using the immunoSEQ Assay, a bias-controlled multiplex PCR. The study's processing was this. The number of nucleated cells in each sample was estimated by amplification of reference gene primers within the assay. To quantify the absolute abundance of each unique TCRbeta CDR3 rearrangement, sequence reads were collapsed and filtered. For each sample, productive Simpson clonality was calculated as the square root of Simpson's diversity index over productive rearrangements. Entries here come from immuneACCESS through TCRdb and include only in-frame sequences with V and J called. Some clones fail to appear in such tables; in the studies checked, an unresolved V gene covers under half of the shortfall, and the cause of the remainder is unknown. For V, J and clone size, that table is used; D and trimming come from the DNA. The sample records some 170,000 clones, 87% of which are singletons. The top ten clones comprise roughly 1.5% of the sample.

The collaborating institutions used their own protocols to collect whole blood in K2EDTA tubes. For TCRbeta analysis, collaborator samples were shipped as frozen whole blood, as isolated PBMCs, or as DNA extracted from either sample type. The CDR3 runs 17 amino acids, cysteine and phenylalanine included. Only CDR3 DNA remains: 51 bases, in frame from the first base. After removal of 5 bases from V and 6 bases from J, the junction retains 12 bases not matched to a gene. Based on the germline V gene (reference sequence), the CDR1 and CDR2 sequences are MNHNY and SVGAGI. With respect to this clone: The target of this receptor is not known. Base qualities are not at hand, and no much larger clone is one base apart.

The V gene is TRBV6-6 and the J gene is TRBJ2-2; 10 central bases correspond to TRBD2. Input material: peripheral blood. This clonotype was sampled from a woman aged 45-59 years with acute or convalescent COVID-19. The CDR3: CASSRPRVAGGPGELFF. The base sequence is TGTGCCAGCAGTCGGCCGAGGGTAGCGGGGGGCCCCGGGGAGCTGTTTTTT.